Here is one TCR beta chain with its context. What it binds is not known. The record originates from a study of a mutant IDH1 vaccine in newly diagnosed glioma. As for the study in general: Treated patients comprised 62.5% males and approximately 38% females, mean age 40.4 years. Most had both radiotherapy and temozolomide beforehand; others had only one. Study outcomes and limitations: Pseudoprogression seemingly bore no relation to changes in top peripheral T cell clonotypes. Vaccine-induced immune responses were detected in approximately 92% of patients.

Some clones are missing from TCRdb's copy, which holds only in-frame ones; the method was immunoSEQ multiplex PCR. Of about 69,000 clones listed, just over 85% are singletons. Time point specified: baseline, week 1 (first vaccination visit). Treatment here: pre-vaccination baseline after standard-of-care therapy. Germline CDR1 SEHNR, CDR2 FQNEAQ (reference sequence). Trimming pared 4 bases from V and 2 bases from J, leaving 15 bases between. The CDR3 spans 15 residues. The sequencing used PBMCs, collected from a glioma patient treated with radiotherapy, temozolomide or both. This sequence joins TRBV7-9 and TRBJ2-7; D possibly matches TRBD1 or TRBD2 (5 bases each). The TCR was taken from a man aged 25-45 years with glioma. This CDR3 reads CASSSSGTETYEQYF. Written as DNA, the CDR3 is TGTGCCAGCAGCTCATCCGGGACGGAAACCTACGAGCAGTACTTC.